What follows is one TCR beta chain and its context. The junction does not match germline at one end; this may be a read error. Germline CDR1 MNHEY, CDR2 SMNVEV (reference sequence). This CDR3 region has 14 residues. This sample stems from a study of cytomegalovirus exposure and HLA in healthy donors. The PCR made use of 60 Vbeta and 13 Jbeta primers. The repertoire was sequenced with immunoSEQ multiplex PCR; TCRdb's copy has only in-frame clones and lacks some. The sample has fewer than 200,000 clones; 80% to 85% are singletons. Sequenced: PBMCs. The chain couples TRBV27 to TRBJ1-4; D gene unclear. The TCR was taken from a woman aged 25 to 45 in good health and CMV-seronegative. The CDR3 loop reads CAGSLYGLGEKLFF. The CDR3 DNA sequence: TGTGCCGGCAGTTTATACGGGTTGGGTGAAAAACTGTTTTTT.